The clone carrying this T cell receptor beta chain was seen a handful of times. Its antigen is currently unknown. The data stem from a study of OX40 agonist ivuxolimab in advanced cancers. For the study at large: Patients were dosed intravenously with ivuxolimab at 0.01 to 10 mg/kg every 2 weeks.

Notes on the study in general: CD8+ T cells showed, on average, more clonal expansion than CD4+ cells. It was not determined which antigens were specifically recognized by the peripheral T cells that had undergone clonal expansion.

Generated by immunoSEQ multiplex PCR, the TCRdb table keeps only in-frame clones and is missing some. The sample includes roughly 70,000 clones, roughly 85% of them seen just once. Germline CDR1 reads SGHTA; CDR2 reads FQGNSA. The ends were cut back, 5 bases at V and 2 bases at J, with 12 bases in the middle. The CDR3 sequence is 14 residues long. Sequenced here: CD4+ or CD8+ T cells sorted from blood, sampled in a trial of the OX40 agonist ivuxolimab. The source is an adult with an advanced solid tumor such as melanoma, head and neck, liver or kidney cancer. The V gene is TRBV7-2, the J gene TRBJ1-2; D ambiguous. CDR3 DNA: TGTGCCAGCAGCCCCAGCAGCGGGAACTATGGCTACACCTTC. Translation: CASSPSSGNYGYTF. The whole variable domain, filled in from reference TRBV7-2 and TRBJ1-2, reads GAGVSQSPSNKVTEKGKDVELRCDPISGHTALYWYRQSLGQGLEFLIYFQGNSAPDKSGLPSDRFSAERTGGSVSTLTIQRTQQEDSAVYLCASSPSSGNYGYTFGSGTRLTVV.